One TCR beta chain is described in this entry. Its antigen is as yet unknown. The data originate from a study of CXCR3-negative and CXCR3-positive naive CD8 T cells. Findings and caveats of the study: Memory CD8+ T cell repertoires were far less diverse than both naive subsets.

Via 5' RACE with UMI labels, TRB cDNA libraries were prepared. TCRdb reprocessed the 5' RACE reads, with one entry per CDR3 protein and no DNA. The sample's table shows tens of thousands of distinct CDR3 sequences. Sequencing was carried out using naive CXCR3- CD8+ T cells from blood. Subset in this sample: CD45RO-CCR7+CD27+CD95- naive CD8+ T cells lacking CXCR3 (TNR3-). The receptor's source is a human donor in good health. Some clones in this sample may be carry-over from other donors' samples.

Here the CDR3 reads CASKKDSGLYEQYF. The V call is TRBV4-2, the J call TRBJ2-7; TCRdb's D gene call, TRBD1, goes unchecked for lack of DNA. The germline V gene has CDR1 LGHNA and CDR2 YNFKEQ. CDR3 size: 14 residues.